A selection of T cell receptor beta chains follows, all from one sample in a study of T cells after posttransplantation cyclophosphamide. TCRdb keeps only in-frame clones here, not all; method: immunoSEQ multiplex PCR. This repertoire holds about 15,000 clones, and none appear only once. The sequenced sample was PBMCs, obtained 1162 days after allogeneic stem cell transplant with posttransplant cyclophosphamide. The origin of the receptors is a female patient in her 40s who received an allogeneic stem cell transplant from a related donor, was CMV-positive, and had no GVHD. Some T cells may be transferred from the graft donor. CDR3s include the opening cysteine and the closing phenylalanine or tryptophan. A D gene is named only where the DNA matches it firmly. Size is omitted from some rows. Given values are once, few, many or a class for expanded clones.

clone size,V gene,J gene,D gene,CDR3 protein,CDR3 DNA
few,TRBV7-6,TRBJ2-5,.,CASSLQRALGGLETQYF,TGTGCCAGCAGCTTACAAAGGGCCCTAGGGGGATTGGAGACCCAGTACTTC
many,TRBV5-1,TRBJ2-3,.,CASSVTGTAADTQYF,TGCGCCAGCAGCGTAACCGGGACTGCGGCCGATACGCAGTATTTT
few,TRBV10-3,TRBJ1-1,.,CAISDYRVNTEAFF,TGTGCCATCAGTGATTACAGGGTGAACACTGAAGCTTTCTTT
many,TRBV5-4,TRBJ2-1,TRBD2,CASSLLAGEEFF,TGTGCCAGCAGCTTACTAGCGGGGGAAGAGTTCTTC
medium-sized,TRBV27,TRBJ1-6,.,CASSLSGDRLHF,TGTGCCAGCAGTTTATCGGGAGACCGTCTCCACTTT
medium-sized,TRBV4-3,TRBJ2-7,TRBD2,CASSQERLAGRLPYEQYF,TGCGCCAGCAGCCAAGAGAGACTAGCGGGGCGTCTTCCCTACGAGCAGTACTTC
few,TRBV5-8,TRBJ2-5,TRBD2,CASSLRSLAGDETQYF,TGTGCCAGCAGCTTGAGGTCCCTAGCGGGGGACGAGACCCAGTACTTC
.,TRBV10-3,TRBJ2-2,.,CAITEDSPNTGELFF,TGTGCCATCACTGAGGACAGCCCGAACACCGGGGAGCTGTTTTTT
few,TRBV7-8,TRBJ1-5,.,CASSSLSHNSNQPQHF,TGTGCCAGCAGCTCCCTCAGTCATAATAGCAATCAGCCCCAGCATTTT
many,TRBV5-1,TRBJ2-1,TRBD1,CASSSGTVLNEQFF,TGCGCCAGCAGCTCCGGGACAGTTCTCAATGAGCAGTTCTTC
.,TRBV5-1,TRBJ1-4,.,CASSLEGRGEKLFF,TGCGCCAGCAGCTTGGAGGGCAGGGGTGAAAAACTGTTTTTT
many,TRBV7-3,TRBJ2-2,TRBD2,CASSLDRGGVGELFF,TGTGCCAGCAGCTTAGACCGGGGGGGCGTCGGGGAGCTGTTTTTT
many,TRBV19,TRBJ2-1,.,CASSIAAGNEQFF,TGTGCCAGTAGTATCGCCGCAGGGAATGAGCAGTTCTTC
many,TRBV19,TRBJ2-7,.,CASSKSQGLGEQYF,TGTGCCAGTAGTAAATCCCAGGGGTTGGGGGAGCAGTACTTC
many,TRBV2,TRBJ2-5,.,CATGFGQETQYF,TGTGCCACGGGATTTGGACAAGAGACCCAGTACTTC
many,TRBV5-4,TRBJ2-2,TRBD1,CASSLTGASGELFF,TGTGCCAGCAGCTTGACAGGGGCGTCCGGGGAGCTGTTTTTT
few,TRBV27,TRBJ1-2,.,CASSLKAQGLRDGYTF,TGTGCCAGCAGTTTAAAAGCGCAGGGTTTAAGGGATGGCTACACCTTC
many,TRBV5-1,TRBJ1-2,TRBD1,CASSRTGGTGDYGYTF,TGCGCCAGCTCCAGGACAGGGGGTACGGGTGACTATGGCTACACCTTC
.,TRBV19,TRBJ1-5,.,CASSDWREGSQPQHF,TGTGCCAGTAGCGATTGGAGGGAGGGGAGTCAGCCCCAGCATTTT
many,TRBV28,TRBJ1-1,TRBD1,CASSSILTGMNTEAFF,TGTGCCAGCAGTTCCATCTTGACAGGGATGAACACTGAAGCTTTCTTT
many,TRBV19,TRBJ1-6,.,CASQDNQGSYNSPLHF,TGTGCCAGTCAGGACAACCAGGGCTCCTATAATTCACCCCTCCACTTT
many,TRBV6-4,TRBJ2-3,.,CASSDTQGSGTDTQYF,TGTGCCAGCAGTGACACACAGGGAAGTGGCACAGATACGCAGTATTTT
few,TRBV7-9,TRBJ2-7,TRBD1,CASSLVSWGTGGIYEQYF,TGTGCCAGCAGCTTAGTTAGCTGGGGGACAGGGGGAATATACGAGCAGTACTTC
many,TRBV9,TRBJ2-5,TRBD1,CASSVGGTGETQYF,TGTGCCAGCAGCGTAGGGGGGACAGGAGAGACCCAGTACTTC
.,TRBV18,TRBJ1-1,TRBD1,CASSRRDRQNTEAFF,TGTGCCAGCTCTCGCAGGGACAGACAGAACACTGAAGCTTTCTTT
many,TRBV13,TRBJ2-2,TRBD2,CASSLGSASGNTGELFF,TGTGCCAGCAGCTTAGGCTCTGCTAGCGGAAACACCGGGGAGCTGTTTTTT
many,TRBV6-1,TRBJ2-7,.,CASSAASSYEQYF,TGTGCCAGCAGTGCAGCGAGCTCCTACGAGCAGTACTTC
.,TRBV11-1,TRBJ2-7,TRBD1,CASSLGLVSGGAFYEQYF,TGTGCCAGCAGCTTGGGCCTTGTCTCAGGGGGCGCGTTCTACGAGCAGTACTTC
many,TRBV7-3,TRBJ2-3,TRBD1,CASSDGQGLTDTQYF,TGTGCCAGCAGCGATGGACAGGGGTTAACAGATACGCAGTATTTT
many,TRBV5-1,TRBJ1-1,.,CASSLAGFGAEAFF,TGCGCCAGCAGCTTGGCCGGATTCGGGGCTGAAGCTTTCTTT